This T cell receptor beta chain was found in a study of T cell repertoires in cytomegalovirus infection. Whole-study results and caveats: The study identified carriers of CMV plus the relevant HLA from cumulative public TCR beta family frequency.

Each CDR3 protein gets one entry after TCRdb re-called the reads with MiXCR. The table has around 530,000 distinct CDR3 sequences, 26% seen once. Per the germline V gene, CDR1 is SGHTA and CDR2 is FQGNSA. V lost 2 bases and J lost 5, with 18 bases in between. The CDR3 totals 16 residues. This clonotype turned up a few times. Antigen: not known. The V gene is TRBV7-2, the J gene TRBJ2-5, with D unclear. Specimen: PBMCs. The source of this sequence is a human donor in good health (CMV status not recorded). Some clones in this sample may be carry-over from other donors' samples. The CDR3 DNA is TGTGCCAGCAGCTTAACGGCCCCGGGTGGGCGGGAGACCCAGTACTTC. Translation gives CASSLTAPGGRETQYF.